Reported below is one T cell receptor beta chain. The antigen it binds to is not known. No base-level quality is on record; no much larger clone is a single base apart. This specimen comes from a study of blood T cell repertoires in COVID-19 (dated by TCRdb to 2019 to 2021). General notes on the study: Samples covering the acute and convalescent phases of COVID-19 were provided by collaborators in the United States, Italy and Spain. Samples came from the ongoing ImmuneRACE study (first 160 participants) plus 1,254 subjects from 6 global collaborators. The repertoires were released in a freely available public database meant as a resource for research on the immune response to SARS-CoV-2. Where HLA class I and class II types were available, the types were taken from metadata supplied by the sample provider, not from assay-based typing. A de-identified subject ID, COVID-19 status, age in years and sex were almost always included in the sample metadata. The material from the prospective study consisted of cDNA or gDNA derived from T cells, B-cell-depleted T cells, or PBMCs. Subjects who had been exposed to COVID-19, were actively infected with it, or had recovered from it provided the deeply sampled blood TCRbeta repertoires that made up the dataset. Study-level results and caveats: Clinical and demographic metadata were provided uncurated, with the amount varying by source and participant.

In Seattle, one collaborating source enrolled patients while the infection was active and tracked those patients longitudinally over the course of disease. The collaborating institutions used their own protocols to collect whole blood in K2EDTA tubes. Collaborator samples were shipped for TCRbeta analysis as frozen whole blood, isolated PBMCs, or DNA extracted from either sample type. TCRbeta CDR3 regions were amplified from genomic DNA using the immunoSEQ Assay, a bias-controlled multiplex PCR. For the original study's pipeline: The number of nucleated cells in each sample was estimated from the amplification of reference gene primers within the assay. To quantify the absolute abundance of each unique TCRbeta CDR3 rearrangement, sequence reads were collapsed and filtered. For each sample, productive Simpson clonality was calculated by taking the square root of Simpson's diversity index across productive rearrangements. Here the immuneACCESS table is served through TCRdb, limited to in-frame sequences with V and J called. Missing clones are a known gap in these copies; in checked studies unresolved V genes cover under half, and the rest lacks a known reason. V, J and clone size are taken as reported in that table, and D and trimming were inferred from the DNA itself. The sample contains 400,000 or so clones, around nine tenths of them found a single time. The top ten clonotypes cover roughly 0.87% of the sample.

Looking up the germline V gene yields CDR1 SNHLY and CDR2 FYNNEI. The CDR3 has 15 amino acids, counting the end cysteine and phenylalanine. Kept here is only the CDR3 DNA, which spans 45 bases and is read in frame from base 1. Trimming costs V 6 bases and J 0 bases, and their ends lie 12 bases apart. The sequence is built from TRBV2 and TRBJ2-4; TRBD1 is a possible D gene, resting on 6 matching bases. The TCR originated in a young man with COVID-19, enrolled during active disease. Sequenced: peripheral blood. The CDR3 sequence is CASREQGVAKNIQYF. Here is the DNA: TGTGCCAGCAGAGAACAGGGTGTAGCCAAAAACATTCAGTACTTC.